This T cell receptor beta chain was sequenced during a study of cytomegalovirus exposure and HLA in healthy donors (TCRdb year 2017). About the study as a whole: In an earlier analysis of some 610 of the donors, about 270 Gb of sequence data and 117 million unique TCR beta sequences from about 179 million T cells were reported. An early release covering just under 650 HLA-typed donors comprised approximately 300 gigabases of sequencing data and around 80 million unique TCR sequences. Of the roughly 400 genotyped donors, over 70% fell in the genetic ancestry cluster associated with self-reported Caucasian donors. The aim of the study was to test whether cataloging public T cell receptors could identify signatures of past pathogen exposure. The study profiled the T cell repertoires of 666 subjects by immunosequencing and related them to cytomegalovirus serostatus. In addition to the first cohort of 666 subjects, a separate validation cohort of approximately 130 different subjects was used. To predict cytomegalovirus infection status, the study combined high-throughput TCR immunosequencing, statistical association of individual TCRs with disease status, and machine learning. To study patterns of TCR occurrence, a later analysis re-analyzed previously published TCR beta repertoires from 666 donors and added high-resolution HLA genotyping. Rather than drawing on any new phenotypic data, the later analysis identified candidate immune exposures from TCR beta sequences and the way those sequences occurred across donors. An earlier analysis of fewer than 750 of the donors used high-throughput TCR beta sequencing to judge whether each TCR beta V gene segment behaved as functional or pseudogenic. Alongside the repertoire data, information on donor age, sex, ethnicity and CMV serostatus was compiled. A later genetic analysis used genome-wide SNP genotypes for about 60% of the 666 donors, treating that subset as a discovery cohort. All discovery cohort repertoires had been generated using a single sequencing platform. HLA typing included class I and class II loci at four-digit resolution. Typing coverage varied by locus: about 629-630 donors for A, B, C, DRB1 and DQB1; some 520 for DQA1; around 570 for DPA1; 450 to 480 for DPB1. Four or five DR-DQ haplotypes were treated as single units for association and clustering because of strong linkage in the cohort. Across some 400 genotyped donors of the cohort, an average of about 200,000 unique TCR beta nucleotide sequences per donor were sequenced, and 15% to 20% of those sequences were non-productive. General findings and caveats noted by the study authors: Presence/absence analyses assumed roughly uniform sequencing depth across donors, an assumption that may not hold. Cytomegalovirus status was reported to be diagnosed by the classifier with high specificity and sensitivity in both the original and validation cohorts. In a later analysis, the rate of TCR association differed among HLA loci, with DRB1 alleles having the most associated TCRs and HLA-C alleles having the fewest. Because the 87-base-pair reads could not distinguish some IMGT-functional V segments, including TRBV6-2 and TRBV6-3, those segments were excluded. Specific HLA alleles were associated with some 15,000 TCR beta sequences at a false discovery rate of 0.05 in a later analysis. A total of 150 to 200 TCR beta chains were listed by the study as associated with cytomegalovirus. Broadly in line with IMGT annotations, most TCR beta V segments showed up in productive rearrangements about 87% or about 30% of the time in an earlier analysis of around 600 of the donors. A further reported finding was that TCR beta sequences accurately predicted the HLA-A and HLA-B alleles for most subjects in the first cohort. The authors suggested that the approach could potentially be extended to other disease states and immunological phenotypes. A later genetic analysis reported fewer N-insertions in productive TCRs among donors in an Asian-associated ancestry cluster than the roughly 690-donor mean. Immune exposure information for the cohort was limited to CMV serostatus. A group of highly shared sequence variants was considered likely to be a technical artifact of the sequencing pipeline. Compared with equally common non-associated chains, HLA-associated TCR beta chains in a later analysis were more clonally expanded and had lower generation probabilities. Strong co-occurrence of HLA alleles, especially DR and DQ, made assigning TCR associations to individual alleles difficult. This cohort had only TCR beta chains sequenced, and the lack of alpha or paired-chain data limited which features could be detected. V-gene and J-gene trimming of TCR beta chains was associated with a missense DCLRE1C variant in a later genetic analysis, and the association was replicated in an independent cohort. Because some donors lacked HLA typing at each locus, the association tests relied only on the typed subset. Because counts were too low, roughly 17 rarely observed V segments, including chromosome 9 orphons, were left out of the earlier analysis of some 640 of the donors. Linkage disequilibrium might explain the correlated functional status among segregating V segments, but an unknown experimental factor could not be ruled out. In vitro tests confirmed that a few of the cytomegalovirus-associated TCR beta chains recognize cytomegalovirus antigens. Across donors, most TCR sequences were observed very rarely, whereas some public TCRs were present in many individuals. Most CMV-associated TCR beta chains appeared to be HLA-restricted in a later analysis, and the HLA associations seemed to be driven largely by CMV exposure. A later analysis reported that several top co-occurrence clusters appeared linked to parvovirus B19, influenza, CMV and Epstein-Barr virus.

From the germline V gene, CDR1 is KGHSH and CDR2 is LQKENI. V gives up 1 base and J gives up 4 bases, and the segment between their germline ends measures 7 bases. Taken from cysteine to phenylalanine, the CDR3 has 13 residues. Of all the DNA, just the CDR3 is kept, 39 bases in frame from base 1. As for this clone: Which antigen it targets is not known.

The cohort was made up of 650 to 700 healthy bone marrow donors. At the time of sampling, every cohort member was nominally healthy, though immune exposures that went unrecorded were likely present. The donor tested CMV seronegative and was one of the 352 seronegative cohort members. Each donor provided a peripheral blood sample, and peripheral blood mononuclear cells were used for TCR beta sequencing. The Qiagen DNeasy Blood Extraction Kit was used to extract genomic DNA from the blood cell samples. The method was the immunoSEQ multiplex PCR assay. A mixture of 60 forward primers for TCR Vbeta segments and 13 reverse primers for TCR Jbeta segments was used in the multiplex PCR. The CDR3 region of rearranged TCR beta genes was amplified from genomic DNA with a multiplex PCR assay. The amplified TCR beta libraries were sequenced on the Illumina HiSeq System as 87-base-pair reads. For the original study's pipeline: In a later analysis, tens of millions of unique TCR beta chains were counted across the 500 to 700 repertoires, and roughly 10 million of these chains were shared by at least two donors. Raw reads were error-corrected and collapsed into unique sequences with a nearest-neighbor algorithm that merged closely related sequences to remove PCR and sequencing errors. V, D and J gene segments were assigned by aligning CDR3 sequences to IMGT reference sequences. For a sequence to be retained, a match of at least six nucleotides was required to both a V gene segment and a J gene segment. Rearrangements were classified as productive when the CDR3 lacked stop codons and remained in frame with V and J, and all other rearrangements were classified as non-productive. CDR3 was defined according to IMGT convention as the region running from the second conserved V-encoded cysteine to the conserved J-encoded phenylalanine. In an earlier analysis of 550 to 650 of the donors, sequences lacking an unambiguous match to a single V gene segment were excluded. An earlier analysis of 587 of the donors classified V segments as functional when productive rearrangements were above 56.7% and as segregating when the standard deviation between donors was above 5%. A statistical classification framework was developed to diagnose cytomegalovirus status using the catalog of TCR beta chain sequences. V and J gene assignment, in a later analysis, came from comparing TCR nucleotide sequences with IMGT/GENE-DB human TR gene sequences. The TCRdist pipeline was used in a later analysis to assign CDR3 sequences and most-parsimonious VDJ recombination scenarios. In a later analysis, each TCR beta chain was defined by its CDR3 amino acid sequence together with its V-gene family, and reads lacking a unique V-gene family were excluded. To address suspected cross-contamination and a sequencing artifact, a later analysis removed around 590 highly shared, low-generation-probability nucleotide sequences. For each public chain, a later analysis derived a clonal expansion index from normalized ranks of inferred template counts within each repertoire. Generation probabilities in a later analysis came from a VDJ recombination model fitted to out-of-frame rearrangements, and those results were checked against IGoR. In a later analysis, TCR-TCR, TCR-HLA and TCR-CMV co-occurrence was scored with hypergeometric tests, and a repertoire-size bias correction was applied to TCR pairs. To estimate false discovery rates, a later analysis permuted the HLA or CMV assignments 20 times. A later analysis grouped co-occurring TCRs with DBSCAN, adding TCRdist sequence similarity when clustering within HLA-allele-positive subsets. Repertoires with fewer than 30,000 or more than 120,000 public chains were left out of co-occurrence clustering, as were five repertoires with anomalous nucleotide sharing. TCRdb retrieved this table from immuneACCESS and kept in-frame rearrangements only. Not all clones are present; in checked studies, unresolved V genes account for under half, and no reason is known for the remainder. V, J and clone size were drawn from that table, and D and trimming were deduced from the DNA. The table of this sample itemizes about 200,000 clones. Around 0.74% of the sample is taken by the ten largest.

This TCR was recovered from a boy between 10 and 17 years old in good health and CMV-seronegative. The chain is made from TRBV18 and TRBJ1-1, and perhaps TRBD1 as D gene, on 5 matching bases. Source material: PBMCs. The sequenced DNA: TGTGCCAGCTCACCACAAAGGGGCACTGAAGCTTTCTTT. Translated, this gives CASSPQRGTEAFF.